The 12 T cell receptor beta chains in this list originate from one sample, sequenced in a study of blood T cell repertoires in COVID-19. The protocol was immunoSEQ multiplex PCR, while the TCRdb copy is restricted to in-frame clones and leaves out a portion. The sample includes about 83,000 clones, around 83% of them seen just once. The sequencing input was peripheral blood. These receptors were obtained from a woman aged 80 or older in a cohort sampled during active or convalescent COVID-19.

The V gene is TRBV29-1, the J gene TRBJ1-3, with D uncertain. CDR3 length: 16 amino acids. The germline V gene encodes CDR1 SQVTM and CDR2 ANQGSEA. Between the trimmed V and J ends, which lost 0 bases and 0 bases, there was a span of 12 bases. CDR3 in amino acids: CSVEEVLSYSGNTIYF. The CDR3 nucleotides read TGCAGCGTTGAAGAGGTACTAAGCTACTCTGGAAACACCATATATTTT.

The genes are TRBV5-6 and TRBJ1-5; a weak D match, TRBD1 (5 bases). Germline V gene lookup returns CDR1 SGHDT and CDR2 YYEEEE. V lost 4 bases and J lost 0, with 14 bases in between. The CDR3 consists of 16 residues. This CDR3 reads CASSGRSGSSNQPQHF. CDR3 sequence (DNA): TGTGCCAGCAGCGGCAGATCAGGGTCTAGCAATCAGCCCCAGCATTTT.

The CDR3: CASSSQGGAGSHTEAFF. The CDR3 DNA is TGTGCCAGCAGCTCCCAAGGGGGTGCAGGAAGCCACACTGAAGCTTTCTTT. The chain carries TRBV7-3 and TRBJ1-1; perhaps TRBD1 as D (6 bases). This CDR3 is 17 amino acids long. Germline assignment: CDR1 SGHTA and CDR2 FQGTGA. Trimming cost V 4 bases and J 3 bases, with 21 bases left between them.

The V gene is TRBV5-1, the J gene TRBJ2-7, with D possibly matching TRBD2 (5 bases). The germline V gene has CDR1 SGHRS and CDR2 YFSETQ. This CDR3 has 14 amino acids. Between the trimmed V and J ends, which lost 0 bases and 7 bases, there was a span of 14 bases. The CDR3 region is CASSLEAIAREQYF. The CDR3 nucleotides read TGCGCCAGCAGCTTGGAAGCGATAGCGCGTGAGCAGTACTTC.

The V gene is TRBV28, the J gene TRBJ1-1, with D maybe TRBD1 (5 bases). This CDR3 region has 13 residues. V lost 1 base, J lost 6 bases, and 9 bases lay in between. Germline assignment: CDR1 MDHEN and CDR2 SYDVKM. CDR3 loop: CASSLSPGPEAFF. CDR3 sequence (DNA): TGTGCCAGCAGTTTATCCCCAGGGCCTGAAGCTTTCTTT.

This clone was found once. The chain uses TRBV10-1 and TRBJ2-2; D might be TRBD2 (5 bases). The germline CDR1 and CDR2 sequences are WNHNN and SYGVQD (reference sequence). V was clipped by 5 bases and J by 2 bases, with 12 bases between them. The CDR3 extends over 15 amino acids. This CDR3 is CASSTGNINTGELFF. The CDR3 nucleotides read TGCGCCAGCAGTACCGGGAACATCAACACCGGGGAGCTGTTTTTT.

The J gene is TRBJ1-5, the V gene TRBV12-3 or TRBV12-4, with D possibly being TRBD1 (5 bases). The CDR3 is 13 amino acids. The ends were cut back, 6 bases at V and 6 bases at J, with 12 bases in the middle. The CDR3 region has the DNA TGTGCCAGCAGCGGACAAATGGGTCAGCCCCAGCATTTT. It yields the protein CASSGQMGQPQHF.

CDR3 in amino acids: CASSSGQIYSGNTIYF. CDR3 sequence (DNA): TGTGCCAGCAGTTCGGGACAGATTTACTCTGGAAACACCATATATTTT. V and J are TRBV6-5 and TRBJ1-3; TRBD1 matches at 7 bases. CDR1 and CDR2 from the germline V gene are MNHEY and SVGAGI. The CDR3 is 16 amino acids. V lost 4 bases to trimming and J lost 0 bases; unmatched junction nucleotides: 6.

The CDR3 sequence: CASSSFKAGEDTQYF. The CDR3 bases are TGTGCCAGCAGTAGTTTTAAGGCAGGGGAAGATACGCAGTATTTT. The chain carries TRBV25-1 and TRBJ2-3, with D possibly TRBD1 on 6 matching bases. The CDR3 has 15 residues. With 5 bases removed from V and 5 bases from J, the gap between germline ends came to 17 bases. Looked up from germline, CDR1 is MGHDK and CDR2 is SYGVNS.

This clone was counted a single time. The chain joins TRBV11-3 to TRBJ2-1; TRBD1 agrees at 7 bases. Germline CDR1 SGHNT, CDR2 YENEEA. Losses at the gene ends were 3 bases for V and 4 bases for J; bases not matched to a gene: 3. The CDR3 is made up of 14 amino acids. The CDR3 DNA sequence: TGTGCCAGCAGCTTGCAGGGGGAGTACAATGAGCAGTTCTTC. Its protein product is CASSLQGEYNEQFF.

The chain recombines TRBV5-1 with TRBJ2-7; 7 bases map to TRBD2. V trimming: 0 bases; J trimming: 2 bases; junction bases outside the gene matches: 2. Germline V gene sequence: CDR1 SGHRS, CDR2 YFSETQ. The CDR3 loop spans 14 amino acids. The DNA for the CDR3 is TGCGCCAGCAGCTTGGCGGGAGGTCCCTACGAGCAGTACGTC. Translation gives CASSLAGGPYEQYV.

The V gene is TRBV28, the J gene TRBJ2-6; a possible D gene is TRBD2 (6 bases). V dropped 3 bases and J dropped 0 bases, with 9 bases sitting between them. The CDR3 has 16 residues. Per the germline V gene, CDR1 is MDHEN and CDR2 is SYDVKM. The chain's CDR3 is CASSFLGGSGANVLTF. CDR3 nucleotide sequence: TGTGCCAGCAGTTTTTTGGGGGGCTCTGGGGCCAACGTCCTGACTTTC.